Below, 19 T cell receptor beta chains from the same sample are listed, as sequenced in a study of T-cell reconstitution after alpha-beta-depleted transplantation in children. Preparation of the TCRbeta library used unique molecular identifiers. MiXCR, run by TCRdb on the PCR reads, gives a single entry per CDR3 protein. There are about 580,000 distinct CDR3 sequences in the sample; about a quarter occur only once, and 36% lies in the top ten. The sequencing here drew on PBMCs, taken before TCRalphabeta/CD19-depleted stem cell transplant. The receptor source for this set is a boy in the first two years of life with Wiskott-Aldrich syndrome, due to receive a stem cell transplant.

This clonotype was seen only a few times. This chain uses TRBV11-2 with TRBJ1-2; TRBD1 matches 7 bases. Germline V gene sequence: CDR1 SGHAT, CDR2 FQNNGV. The CDR3 totals 18 residues. Trimming at V came to 1 base and at J to 2 bases, leaving 13 bases not matched to a gene. The DNA for the CDR3 is TGTGCCAGCAGCTTAGTAGTCGCATCCGGGACAGCGAACTATGGCTACACCTTC. Protein sequence: CASSLVVASGTANYGYTF.

This clonotype was seen a few times. This chain connects TRBV19 to TRBJ1-2; no clear D gene. Germline values: CDR1 LNHDA, CDR2 SQIVND (reference sequence). The germline V and J ends were trimmed by 3 bases and 4 bases, with 9 bases remaining between them. This CDR3 contains 13 residues. The CDR3 DNA sequence: TGTGCCAGTAGTATGAGGGAAAGCTATGGCTACACCTTC. Protein sequence: CASSMRESYGYTF.

The chain joins TRBV20-1 to TRBJ2-7; 7 bases map to TRBD2. Trimming took 3 bases from V and 7 from J; bases not matched to a gene: 6. The CDR3 covers 12 residues. From germline, CDR1 is DFQATT and CDR2 SNEGSKA (reference sequence). CDR3 amino acids: CSARGTTGEQYF. The CDR3 DNA is TGCAGTGCTAGGGGGACTACGGGAGAGCAGTACTTC.

This sequence joins TRBV4-2 and TRBJ1-4; D may be TRBD1 (5 bases). V lost 4 bases and J 5 bases, leaving 17 bases between the germline ends. Germline assignment: CDR1 LGHNA and CDR2 YNFKEQ. The CDR3 runs 16 residues. CDR3 protein: CASSRPTGTGNEKLFF. CDR3 DNA: TGTGCCAGCAGCCGTCCGACGGGGACCGGGAATGAAAAACTGTTTTTT.

The chain is built from TRBV7-9 and TRBJ2-3; no reliable D call. This CDR3 region has 12 residues. The germline V and J ends were trimmed by 3 bases and 5 bases, with 6 bases remaining between them. The V gene's germline CDR1 is SEHNR and CDR2 FQNEAQ (reference sequence). The CDR3 bases are TGTGCCAGCAGCTTCGAGAAAGATACGCAGTATTTT. This encodes CASSFEKDTQYF.

V gene TRBV18 combines with J gene TRBJ2-7; D is unresolved. This CDR3 has 13 residues. V lost 4 bases to trimming and J lost 6 bases, with 13 bases between them. Germline V gene data show CDR1 as KGHSH and CDR2 as LQKENI. CDR3 in amino acids: CASSLGFGREQYF. The CDR3 DNA reads as TGTGCCAGCTCACTGGGGTTTGGTCGCGAGCAGTACTTC. Supplemented by reference TRBV18 and TRBJ2-7, the full variable domain reads NAGVMQNPRHLVRRRGQEARLRCSPMKGHSHVYWYRQLPEEGLKFMVYLQKENIIDESGMPKERFSAEFPKEGPSILRIQQVVRGDSAAYFCASSLGFGREQYFGPGTRLTVT.

V and J are TRBV19 and TRBJ1-1; TRBD1 is a possible D gene (6 bases). The germline CDR1 and CDR2 sequences are LNHDA and SQIVND (reference sequence). Trimming shortened V by 4 bases and J by 1 base, and 16 bases separated the two germline ends. The CDR3 has 16 amino acids. CDR3 in amino acids: CASSRGLRDRNTEAFF. The CDR3 bases are TGTGCCAGTAGTAGGGGGCTCCGTGACAGGAACACTGAAGCTTTCTTT.

As regards this clonotype: At one boundary the junction diverges from the germline segment, which might be a read error. This chain links TRBV29-1 with TRBJ2-7, with a tentative D call TRBD1 (6 bases). Germline V CDR1 and CDR2: SQVTM, ANQGSEA. This CDR3 spans 14 amino acids. The CDR3 region has the DNA TGCAGCGTTGAAGACACAGGGATGTCATACGATCAGTACTTC. Protein product: CSVEDTGMSYDQYF.

This clonotype was seen a handful of times. The chain couples TRBV20-1 to TRBJ2-6; D may be TRBD2 (5 bases). Germline lookup yields CDR1 DFQATT and CDR2 SNEGSKA (reference sequence). The CDR3 totals 14 residues. The germline V and J ends were trimmed by 5 bases and 2 bases, with 10 bases remaining between them. CDR3 protein: CSAARGTGANVLTF. The DNA for the CDR3 is TGCAGTGCTGCTCGGGGAACTGGGGCCAACGTCCTGACTTTC.

This clonotype was picked up a small number of times. The chain carries TRBV7-6 and TRBJ2-1, with 9 bases identical to TRBD2. CDR3 size: 16 residues. Germline V gene sequence: CDR1 SGHVS, CDR2 FNYEAQ. The J segment lost 7 bases and the V segment lost 4 bases, leaving 11 bases of the junction unmatched. The chain's CDR3 is CASSSYPSGIGNEQFF. The CDR3, as DNA: TGTGCCAGCAGCTCATACCCTAGCGGGATTGGGAATGAGCAGTTCTTC.

The rearrangement uses TRBV2 and TRBJ2-7, with D perhaps matching TRBD1 or TRBD2 (5 bases each). Germline lookup yields CDR1 SNHLY and CDR2 FYNNEI. Deletions cut 6 bases from V and 3 bases from J, with 15 bases between. The CDR3 runs to 14 residues. CDR3 region: CASSASGTYYEQYF. The CDR3 DNA sequence: TGTGCCAGCAGCGCTTCCGGGACCTACTACGAGCAGTACTTC.

This sequence joins TRBV12-3 or TRBV12-4 and TRBJ2-1; 8 positions match TRBD1. The J segment lost 6 bases and the V segment lost 3 bases, leaving 13 bases of the junction unmatched. CDR3 length: 17 residues. The CDR3 loop is CASSFWTGPVVVNEQFF. The DNA for the CDR3 is TGTGCCAGCAGTTTTTGGACAGGGCCCGTTGTAGTCAATGAGCAGTTCTTC.

This clonotype was counted between two and nine times. The chain joins TRBV5-6 to TRBJ2-3; D is perhaps TRBD2 (5 bases). The CDR3 covers 17 residues. Trimming removed 4 bases at V and 0 bases at J, with 18 bases between. CDR1 and CDR2 from the germline V gene are SGHDT and YYEEEE. The CDR3 DNA follows: TGTGCCAGCAGCAATGAAGGCGGGCCTCGGAGCACAGATACGCAGTATTTT. It translates to CASSNEGGPRSTDTQYF.

The rearrangement links TRBV20-1 to TRBJ2-3; maybe TRBD2 (6 bases). The CDR3 has 14 amino acids. Germline V gene data show CDR1 as DFQATT and CDR2 as SNEGSKA (reference sequence). The V and J ends lost 6 bases and 0 bases respectively, with 13 bases between them. The CDR3 sequence: CSAPPGLSTDTQYF. The DNA of the CDR3 is TGCAGTGCCCCCCCGGGACTGAGCACAGATACGCAGTATTTT.

This clonotype occurred a few times. This chain connects TRBV20-1 to TRBJ2-7; D is uncertain. CDR1 is DFQATT, CDR2 SNEGSKA, per germline (reference sequence). Trimming removed 4 bases from V and 0 bases from J, with 10 bases in between. This CDR3 has 13 amino acids. The CDR3 is CSAILVISYEQYF. CDR3 DNA: TGCAGTGCTATCTTGGTTATCTCCTACGAGCAGTACTTC.

V gene TRBV28 combines with J gene TRBJ1-5; D gene uncertain. This CDR3 has 11 residues. The V and J ends lost 7 bases and 1 base respectively, with 2 bases between them. CDR1 and CDR2 (germline): MDHEN, SYDVKM. The CDR3 DNA follows: TGTGCCAGCAACAGCAATCAGCCCCAGCATTTT. Translation: CASNSNQPQHF. The full variable domain, in which reference TRBV28 and TRBJ1-5 provide the parts outside the CDR3, is DVKVTQSSRYLVKRTGEKVFLECVQDMDHENMFWYRQDPGLGLRLIYFSYDVKMKEKGDIPEGYSVSREKKERFSLILESASTNQTSMYLCASNSNQPQHFGDGTRLSIL.

The V and J genes are TRBV20-1 and TRBJ2-1; 11 bases fit TRBD2. Germline CDR1 DFQATT, CDR2 SNEGSKA (reference sequence). Unmatched junction bases numbered 7, after V lost 3 bases and J lost 6 bases. The CDR3 is made up of 15 amino acids. The CDR3 DNA is TGCAGTGCTAGTGGAACTAGCGGGAGCCCCAATGAGCAGTTCTTC. Amino acid sequence: CSASGTSGSPNEQFF.

The chain recombines TRBV12-3 or TRBV12-4 with TRBJ2-5; 9 bases match TRBD2. The CDR3 totals 17 residues. V lost 6 bases and J lost 2; bases outside the gene matches: 13. As DNA, the CDR3 is TGTGCCAGCAGCTCATACAGCGGGAGGCGCAGGCAAGAGACCCAGTACTTC. Residues: CASSSYSGRRRQETQYF.

The CDR3 nucleotides are TGTGCCAGCAGCCGACTAGAGGGACACTACGAGCAGTACTTC. Translation: CASSRLEGHYEQYF. The chain carries TRBV28 and TRBJ2-7, with D perhaps TRBD1 or TRBD2 (6 bases each). This CDR3 has 14 amino acids. With 6 bases removed from V and 3 bases from J, the gap between germline ends came to 15 bases. Germline loops: CDR1 MDHEN, CDR2 SYDVKM.